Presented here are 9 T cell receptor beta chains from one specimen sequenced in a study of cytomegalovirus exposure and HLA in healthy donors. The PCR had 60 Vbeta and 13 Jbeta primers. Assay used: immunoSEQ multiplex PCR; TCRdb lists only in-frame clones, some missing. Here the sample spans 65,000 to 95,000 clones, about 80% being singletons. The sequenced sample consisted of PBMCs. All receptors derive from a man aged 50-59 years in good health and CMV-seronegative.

The CDR3 bases are TGTGCCAGCAGTTACGGTGGGGCCTCAAACACTGAAGCTTTCTTT. Residues: CASSYGGASNTEAFF. V usage is TRBV6-5 and J usage is TRBJ1-1; TRBD1 is a possible D gene (5 bases). The CDR3 length is 15 residues. Germline CDR1 MNHEY, CDR2 SVGAGI. V was pared by 2 bases and J by 2 bases, with 12 bases between.

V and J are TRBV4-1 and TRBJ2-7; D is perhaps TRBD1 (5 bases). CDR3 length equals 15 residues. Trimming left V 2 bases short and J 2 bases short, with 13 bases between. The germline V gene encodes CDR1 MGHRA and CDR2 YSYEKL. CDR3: CASSQPPAGTYEQYF. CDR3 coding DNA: TGCGCCAGCAGCCAACCTCCAGCAGGGACCTACGAGCAGTACTTC.

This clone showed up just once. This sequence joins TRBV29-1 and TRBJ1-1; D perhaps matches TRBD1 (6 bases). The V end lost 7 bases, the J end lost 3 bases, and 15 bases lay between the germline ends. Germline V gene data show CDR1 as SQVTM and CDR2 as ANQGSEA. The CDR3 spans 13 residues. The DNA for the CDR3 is TGCAGCGCCGAAAGGGGGATATACACTGAAGCTTTCTTT. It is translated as CSAERGIYTEAFF.

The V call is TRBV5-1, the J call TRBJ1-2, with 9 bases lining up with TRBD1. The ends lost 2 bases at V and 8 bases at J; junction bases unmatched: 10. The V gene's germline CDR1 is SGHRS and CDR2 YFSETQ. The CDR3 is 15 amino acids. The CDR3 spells CASSLPGTGSRGYTF. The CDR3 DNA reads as TGCGCCAGCAGCTTACCCGGGACAGGGTCTAGGGGCTACACCTTC.

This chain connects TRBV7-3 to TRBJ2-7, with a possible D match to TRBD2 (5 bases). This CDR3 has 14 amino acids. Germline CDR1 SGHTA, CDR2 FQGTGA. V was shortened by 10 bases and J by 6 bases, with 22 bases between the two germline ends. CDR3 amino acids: CATAKDSRTPEQYF. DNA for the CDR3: TGTGCCACAGCCAAGGACTCCCGTACTCCCGAGCAGTACTTC.

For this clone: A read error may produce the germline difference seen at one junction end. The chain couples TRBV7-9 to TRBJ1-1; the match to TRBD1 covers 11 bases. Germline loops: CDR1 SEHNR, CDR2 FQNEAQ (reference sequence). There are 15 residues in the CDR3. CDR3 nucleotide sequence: TGTTCCAGCAGCCATGGACAGGGGGCCAGCACTGAAGCTTTCTTT. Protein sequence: CSSSHGQGASTEAFF.

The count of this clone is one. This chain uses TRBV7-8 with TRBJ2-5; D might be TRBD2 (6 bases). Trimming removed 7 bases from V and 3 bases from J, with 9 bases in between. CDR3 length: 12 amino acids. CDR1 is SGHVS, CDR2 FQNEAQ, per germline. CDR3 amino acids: CASTRLEETQYF. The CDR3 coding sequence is TGTGCCAGCACCAGACTAGAAGAGACCCAGTACTTC.

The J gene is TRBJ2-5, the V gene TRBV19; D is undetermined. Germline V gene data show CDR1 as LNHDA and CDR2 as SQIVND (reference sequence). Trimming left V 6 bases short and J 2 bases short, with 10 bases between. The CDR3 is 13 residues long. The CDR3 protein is CASSNSEQETQYF. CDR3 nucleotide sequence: TGTGCCAGTAGCAATTCCGAGCAAGAGACCCAGTACTTC. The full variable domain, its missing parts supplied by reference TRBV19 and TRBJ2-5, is DGGITQSPKYLFRKEGQNVTLSCEQNLNHDAMYWYRQDPGQGLRLIYYSQIVNDFQKGDIAEGYSVSREKKESFPLTVTSAQKNPTAFYLCASSNSEQETQYFGPGTRLLVL.

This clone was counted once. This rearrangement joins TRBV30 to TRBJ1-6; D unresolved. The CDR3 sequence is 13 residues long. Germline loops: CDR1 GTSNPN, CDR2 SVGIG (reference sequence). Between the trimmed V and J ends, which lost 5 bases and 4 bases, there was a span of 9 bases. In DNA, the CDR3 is TGTGCCTGGGGGCCGGGATATAATTCACCCCTCCACTTT. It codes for CAWGPGYNSPLHF.